This paragraph reports one TCR beta chain. It lacks a known antigen. No base quality information exists; no much larger clone differs at one position. TCRbeta CDR3 regions were amplified from genomic DNA using the immunoSEQ Assay, a bias-controlled multiplex PCR. As for how the authors treated the data: The number of nucleated cells in each sample was estimated from the amplification of reference gene primers within the assay. Sequence reads were collapsed and filtered to measure the absolute abundance of every unique TCRbeta CDR3 rearrangement. For each sample, productive Simpson clonality was calculated as the square root of Simpson's diversity index across productive rearrangements. Drawn from immuneACCESS, this table holds only the in-frame rearrangements with V and J called that TCRdb kept. Clones are partly lost; checked studies trace under half to an unresolved V gene and leave the rest unexplained. V and J calls and clone size are as listed in that table; D and trimming were resolved from the DNA. Present in this sample are approximately 240,000 clones, 87% of which were seen just once. About 12% of the sample goes to the ten largest clones.

These data originate in a study of blood T cell repertoires in COVID-19 (dated by TCRdb to 2019 to 2021). Regarding the study in general: Collaborator samples came from the United States, Italy and Spain and covered acute and convalescent phases of COVID-19. The prospective study material was composed of cDNA or gDNA derived from T cells, B-cell-depleted T cells, or PBMCs. The dataset comprised deeply sampled blood TCRbeta repertoires from subjects exposed to, actively infected with, or recovered from COVID-19. The repertoires were made available in a free public database intended to serve as a resource for research on the immune response to SARS-CoV-2. Samples came from the ongoing ImmuneRACE study (first 160 participants) plus 1,254 subjects from 6 global collaborators. The sample metadata nearly always contained a de-identified subject ID, COVID-19 status, age in years and sex. Where HLA class I and class II types were available, the types were taken from metadata supplied by the sample provider, not from assay-based typing. Results and caveats for the whole study, not just this receptor: The amount of clinical and demographic metadata varied by source and participant and was provided uncurated.

Samples from volunteer blood donors who had recovered from COVID-19 were contributed by a second Seattle source. Collaborating institutions collected whole blood in K2EDTA tubes following their own protocols. For TCRbeta analysis, collaborator samples were shipped as frozen whole blood, as isolated PBMCs, or as DNA extracted from either sample type. As encoded in the germline V gene, CDR1 is KGHDR while CDR2 is SFDVKD. At the junction V is shortened by 4 bases and J by 4 bases; bases outside the gene matches: 8. The CDR3 contains 15 residues, cysteine and phenylalanine counted. This entry keeps only the CDR3 DNA: 45 bases, framed from base 1.

The rearrangement joined TRBV24-1 to TRBJ1-2; 7 central nucleotides agree with TRBD1. The sequenced material came from peripheral blood. The sequence derives from a woman younger than 35 who had recovered from COVID-19. The CDR3 region: CATSDNTGVGYGYTF. DNA sequence: TGTGCCACCAGTGACAACACAGGGGTTGGCTATGGCTACACCTTC.